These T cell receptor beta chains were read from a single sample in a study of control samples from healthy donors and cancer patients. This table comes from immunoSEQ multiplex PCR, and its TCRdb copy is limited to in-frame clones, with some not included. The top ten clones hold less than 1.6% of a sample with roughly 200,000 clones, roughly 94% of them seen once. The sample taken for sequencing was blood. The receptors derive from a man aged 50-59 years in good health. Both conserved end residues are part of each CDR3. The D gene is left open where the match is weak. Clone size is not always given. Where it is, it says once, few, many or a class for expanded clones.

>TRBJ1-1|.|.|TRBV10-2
CASSVLRGNGEAFF
TGCGCCAGCAGTGTTCTCCGGGGTAATGGGGAAGCTTTCTTT
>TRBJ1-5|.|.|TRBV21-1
CASSKVFVRCLQWTCNQPQHF
TGTGCCAGCAGCAAAGTCTTCGTGAGGTGCTTACAGTGGACGTGCAATCAGCCCCAGCATTTT
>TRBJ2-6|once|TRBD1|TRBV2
CASSDSGGETGANVLTF
TGTGCCAGCAGTGATTCAGGGGGCGAAACTGGGGCCAACGTCCTGACTTTC
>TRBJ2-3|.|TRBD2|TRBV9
CASSVEGLAGGPGTQYF
TGTGCCAGCAGCGTAGAAGGACTAGCGGGGGGGCCCGGTACGCAGTATTTT
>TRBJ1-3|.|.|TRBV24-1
CATSVPGGNTIYF
TGTGCCACCTCGGTTCCGGGAGGAAACACCATATATTTT
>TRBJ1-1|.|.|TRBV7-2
CASSFGPNTEAFF
TGTGCCAGCAGCTTCGGGCCGAACACTGAAGCTTTCTTT
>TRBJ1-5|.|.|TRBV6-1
CASSEAREYNQPQHF
TGTGCCAGCAGTGAAGCGCGGGAGTATAATCAGCCCCAGCATTTT
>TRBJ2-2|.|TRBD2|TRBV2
CATRGDSNTGELFF
TGTGCCACTCGGGGGGACTCAAACACCGGGGAGCTGTTTTTT
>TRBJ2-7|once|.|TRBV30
CAWRLPGRGYEQYF
TGTGCCTGGAGACTACCGGGACGGGGCTACGAGCAGTACTTC
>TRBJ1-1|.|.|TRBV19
CASAEGEDGIGAFF
TGTGCCAGTGCAGAGGGAGAGGACGGGATCGGAGCTTTCTTT
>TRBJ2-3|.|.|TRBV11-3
CASSQGTGFTDTQYF
TGTGCCAGCAGCCAGGGCACCGGATTCACAGATACGCAGTATTTT
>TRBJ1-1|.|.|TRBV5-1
CASSLGPENFGAFF
TGCGCCAGCAGCTTGGGTCCAGAAAATTTTGGAGCTTTCTTT
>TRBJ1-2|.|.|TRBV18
CASSLRAGLNYGYTF
TGTGCCAGCTCACTACGGGCAGGGCTTAACTATGGCTACACCTTC
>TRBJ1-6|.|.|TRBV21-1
CASSKDLNIFNSPLHF
TGTGCCAGCAGCAAAGATTTAAACATATTCAATTCACCCCTCCACTTT
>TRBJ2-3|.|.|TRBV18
CASSPGGSLMPLW
TGTGCCAGCTCACCTGGGGGATCATTGATGCCCCTGTGG
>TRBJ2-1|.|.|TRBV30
CAWSNDIRHLQFF
TGTGCCTGGAGTAACGACATAAGACACCTGCAGTTCTTC
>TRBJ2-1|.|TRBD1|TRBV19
CASSYRDSPYNEQFF
TGTGCCAGTAGTTACCGGGACAGCCCCTACAATGAGCAGTTCTTC
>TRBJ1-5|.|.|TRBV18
CASSPQGGGQPQHF
TGTGCCAGCTCACCACAGGGGGGCGGCCAGCCCCAGCATTTT
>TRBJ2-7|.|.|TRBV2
CAGRKNPWDAGGTEQYF
TGTGCCGGGAGGAAAAATCCCTGGGACGCAGGGGGAACCGAGCAGTACTTC
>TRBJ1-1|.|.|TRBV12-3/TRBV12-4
CASSPRGNTEAFF
TGTGCCAGCTCCCCAAGGGGGAACACTGAAGCTTTCTTT
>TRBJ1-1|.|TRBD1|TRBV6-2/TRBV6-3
CASSYSAQGARGEAFF
TGTGCCAGCAGTTACTCGGCTCAGGGGGCGCGGGGTGAAGCTTTCTTT
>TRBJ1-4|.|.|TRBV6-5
CASRIRGEEKLFF
TGTGCCAGCAGGATTAGGGGGGAGGAAAAACTGTTTTTT
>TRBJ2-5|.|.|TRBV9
CASSVSAQETQYF
TGTGCCAGCAGCGTGTCAGCGCAAGAGACCCAGTACTTC
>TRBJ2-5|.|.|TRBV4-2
CASSQVPGAPGETQYF
TGTGCCAGCAGCCAAGTCCCCGGGGCCCCGGGGGAGACCCAGTACTTC
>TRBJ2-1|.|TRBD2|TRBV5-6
CASSLGWAGGLNEQFF
TGTGCCAGCAGCCTGGGATGGGCGGGGGGTCTCAATGAGCAGTTCTTC
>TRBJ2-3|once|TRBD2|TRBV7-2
CASSFSGGSTDTQYF
TGTGCCAGCAGCTTCAGCGGGGGGTCCACAGATACGCAGTATTTT
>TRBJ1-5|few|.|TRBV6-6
CASIKRQGEDQPQHF
TGTGCCAGCATCAAGAGGCAGGGTGAGGATCAGCCCCAGCATTTT
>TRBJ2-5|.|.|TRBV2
CASSEETEETQYF
TGTGCCAGCAGTGAGGAGACAGAAGAGACCCAGTACTTC
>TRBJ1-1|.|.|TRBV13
CASSWLGTEAFF
TGTGCCAGCAGCTGGTTGGGCACTGAAGCTTTCTTT
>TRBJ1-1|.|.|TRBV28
CASSLRGYGAVVNTEAFF
TGTGCCAGCAGTTTAAGGGGGTACGGGGCGGTTGTGAACACTGAAGCTTTCTTT
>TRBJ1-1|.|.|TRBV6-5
CASSSGVSNTEAFF
TGTGCCAGCAGTTCAGGGGTTTCGAACACTGAAGCTTTCTTT
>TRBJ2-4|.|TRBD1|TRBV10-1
CASSESRGTGQYF
TGCGCCAGCAGTGAGTCGAGGGGGACAGGACAGTACTTC
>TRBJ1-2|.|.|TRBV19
CASSLDSQYYGYTF
TGTGCCAGTAGTTTGGACAGCCAGTATTATGGCTACACCTTC
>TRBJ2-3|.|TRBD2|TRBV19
CASSLTGLAGDADTQYF
TGTGCCAGTAGTCTCACAGGACTAGCGGGGGATGCAGATACGCAGTATTTT
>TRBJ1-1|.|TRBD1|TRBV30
CAWRGQPNTEAFF
TGTGCCTGGAGGGGACAGCCGAACACTGAAGCTTTCTTT
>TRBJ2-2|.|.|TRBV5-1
CASRSASGRGGELFF
TGCGCCAGCAGGTCAGCAAGCGGACGTGGCGGGGAGCTGTTTTTT
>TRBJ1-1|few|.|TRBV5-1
CASSLVRGGTEAFF
TGCGCCAGCAGCTTAGTGAGGGGTGGCACTGAAGCTTTCTTT
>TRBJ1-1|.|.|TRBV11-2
CASSDQGTEAFF
TGTGCCAGCAGCGATCAGGGAACTGAAGCTTTCTTT
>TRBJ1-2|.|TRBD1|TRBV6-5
CATTGGIDGYTF
TGTGCCACCACAGGGGGCATAGATGGCTACACCTTC
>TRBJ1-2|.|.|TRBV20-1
CSAIDRGAYGYTF
TGCAGTGCTATTGATCGGGGGGCCTATGGCTACACCTTC
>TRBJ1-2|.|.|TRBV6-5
CASSYSQRGYYGYTF
TGTGCCAGCAGTTACTCGCAGCGGGGGTACTATGGCTACACCTTC
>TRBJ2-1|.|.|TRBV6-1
CASSENLHNEQFF
TGTGCCAGCAGTGAAAACTTGCACAATGAGCAGTTCTTC
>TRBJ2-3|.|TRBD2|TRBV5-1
CASTFIAGSTDTQYF
TGCGCCAGCACATTCATAGCGGGAAGCACAGATACGCAGTATTTT
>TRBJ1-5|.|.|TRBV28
CASSHNQPQHF
TGTGCCAGCAGCCATAATCAGCCCCAGCATTTT
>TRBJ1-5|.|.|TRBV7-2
CASSPRDAYQPQHF
TGTGCCAGCAGCCCACGGGACGCTTATCAGCCCCAGCATTTT
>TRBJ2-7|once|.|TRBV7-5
CARNTRGRSGVASGEQYF
TGTGCCAGAAACACCAGGGGGCGCAGCGGAGTAGCGTCCGGCGAGCAGTACTTC
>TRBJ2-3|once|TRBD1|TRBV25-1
CASSELGQGASKDTQYF
TGTGCCAGCAGTGAATTGGGACAGGGGGCTTCGAAAGATACGCAGTATTTT
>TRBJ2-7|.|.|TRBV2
CAGRQETYEQYF
TGTGCCGGACGACAAGAAACTTACGAGCAGTACTTC
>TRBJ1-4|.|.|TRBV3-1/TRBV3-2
CAASMRGTNEKLFF
TGTGCCGCCTCGATGAGGGGGACTAATGAAAAACTGTTTTTT
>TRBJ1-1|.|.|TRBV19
CASSIPANTEAFF
TGTGCCAGTAGTATTCCCGCTAACACTGAAGCTTTCTTT